This T cell receptor (beta chain) was captured in a study of human T cells and chemical hapten exposure. Study information: Upper back patch tests used 0.01% DPC, scored after 6 days.

This clonotype was recorded a few times. Attachment of unique molecular identifiers to individual cDNA molecules was performed in the library. One entry per CDR3 protein, called by TCRdb with MiXCR from the RACE reads. The data hold about 97,000 distinct CDR3 sequences, with 27% observed a single time. CDR3 size: 14 residues. CDR1 is MGHRA, CDR2 YSYEKL, per germline. J gave up 0 bases and V 4 bases, and 3 bases lay outside the gene matches. Time point given: patch test 3, about 24 weeks after DPC sensitization. Treatment: therapeutic diphenylcyclopropenone sensitization with weekly scalp DPC. The chain uses TRBV4-1 and TRBJ2-7; 7 bases are shared with TRBD2. The sequences come from whole blood, collected in connection with sensitization to the hapten diphenylcyclopropenone (DPC). This receptor was taken from a man aged 35 to 55 with alopecia areata. Some clones in this sample may be carry-over from other donors' samples. The CDR3: CASSPQRDSYEQYF. CDR3 nucleotides: TGCGCCAGCAGCCCCCAGCGGGACTCCTACGAGCAGTACTTC.